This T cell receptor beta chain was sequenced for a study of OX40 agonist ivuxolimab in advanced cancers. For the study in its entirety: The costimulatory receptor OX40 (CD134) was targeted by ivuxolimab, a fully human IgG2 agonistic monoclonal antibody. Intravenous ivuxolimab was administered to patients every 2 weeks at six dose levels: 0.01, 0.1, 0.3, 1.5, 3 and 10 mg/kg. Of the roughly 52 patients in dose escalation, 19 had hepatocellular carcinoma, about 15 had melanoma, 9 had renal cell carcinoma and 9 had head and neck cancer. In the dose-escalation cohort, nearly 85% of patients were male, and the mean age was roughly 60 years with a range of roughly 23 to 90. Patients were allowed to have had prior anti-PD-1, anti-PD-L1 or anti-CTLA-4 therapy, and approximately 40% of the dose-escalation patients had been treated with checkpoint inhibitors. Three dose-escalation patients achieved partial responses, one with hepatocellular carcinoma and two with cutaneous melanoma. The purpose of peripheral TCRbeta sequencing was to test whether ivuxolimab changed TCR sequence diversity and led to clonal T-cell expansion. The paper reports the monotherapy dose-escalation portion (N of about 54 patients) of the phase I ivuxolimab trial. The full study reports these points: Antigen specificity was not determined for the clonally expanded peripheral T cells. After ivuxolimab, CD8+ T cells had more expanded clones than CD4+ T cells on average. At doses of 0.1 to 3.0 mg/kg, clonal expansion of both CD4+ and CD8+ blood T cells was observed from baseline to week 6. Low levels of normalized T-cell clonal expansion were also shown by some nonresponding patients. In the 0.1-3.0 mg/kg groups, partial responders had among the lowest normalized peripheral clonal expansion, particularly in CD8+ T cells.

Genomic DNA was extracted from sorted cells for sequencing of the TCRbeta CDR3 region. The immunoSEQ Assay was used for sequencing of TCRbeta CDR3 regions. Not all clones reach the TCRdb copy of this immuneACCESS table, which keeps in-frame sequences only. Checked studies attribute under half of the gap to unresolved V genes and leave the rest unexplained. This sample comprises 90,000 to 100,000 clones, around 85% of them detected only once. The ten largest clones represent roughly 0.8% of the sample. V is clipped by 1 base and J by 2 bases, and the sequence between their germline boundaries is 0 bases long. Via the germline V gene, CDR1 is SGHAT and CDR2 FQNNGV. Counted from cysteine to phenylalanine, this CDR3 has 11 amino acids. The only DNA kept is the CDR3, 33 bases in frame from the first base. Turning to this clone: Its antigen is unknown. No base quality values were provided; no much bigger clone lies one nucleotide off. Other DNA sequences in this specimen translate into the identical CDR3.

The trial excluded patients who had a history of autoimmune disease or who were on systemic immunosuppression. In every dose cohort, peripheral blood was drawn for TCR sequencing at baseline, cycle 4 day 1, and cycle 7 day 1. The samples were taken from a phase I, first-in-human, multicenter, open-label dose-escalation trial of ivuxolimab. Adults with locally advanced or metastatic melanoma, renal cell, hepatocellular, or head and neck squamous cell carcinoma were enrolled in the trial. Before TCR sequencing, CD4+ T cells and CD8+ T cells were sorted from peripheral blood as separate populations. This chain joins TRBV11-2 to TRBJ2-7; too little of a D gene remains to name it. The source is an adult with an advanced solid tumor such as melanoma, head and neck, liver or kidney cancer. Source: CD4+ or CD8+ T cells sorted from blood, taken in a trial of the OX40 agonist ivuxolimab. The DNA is TGTGCCAGCAGCTTAGCCTACGAGCAGTACTTC. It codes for CASSLAYEQYF.